One sample yielded the 16 T cell receptor beta chains listed below, sequenced in a study of regulatory T cells in long-lasting Graves disease. Time point denoted: newly diagnosed GD, antithyroid drugs for less than 3 months. RNA extracted from PBMCs served as the sequencing template. Assembly of TCR beta libraries relied on iRepertoire HTBI primers together with Arm-PCR of CDR3 regions. TCRdb reprocessed the multiplex PCR reads via MiXCR and lists one record per CDR3 protein. The sample yields more than 450,000 distinct CDR3 sequences, around 15% seen once. This sample also appeared in a second study, on T cells in Graves' hyperthyroidism and ophthalmopathy.

Sequencing was performed on peripheral blood mononuclear cells (PBMCs), taken at new diagnosis, from a patient treated with antithyroid drugs. These receptors all come from a man aged 35 to 55 with Graves disease.

The chain combines TRBV20-1 with TRBJ1-1; D gene ambiguous. The CDR3 contains 11 residues. Germline CDR1 reads DFQATT; CDR2 reads SNEGSKA (reference sequence). Trimming took off 8 bases at V and 5 bases at J, with 12 bases between the two ends. This CDR3 is CSSKGRTEAFF. The CDR3 bases are TGCAGTTCAAAAGGGAGGACTGAAGCTTTCTTT.

A note on this clonotype: This may be a read error, as it is one base from a much larger clone. V is TRBV12-3 or TRBV12-4 and J is TRBJ2-4; 12 bases fit TRBD2. This CDR3 spans 14 amino acids. After removal of 10 bases from V and 13 bases from J, the junction contained 14 bases not matched to a gene. The DNA for the CDR3 is TGTGCCACCTCCGGGACTAGCGGGCGCAATGAGCAGTACTTC. Protein product: CATSGTSGRNEQYF.

This clonotype was counted between two and nine times. The chain couples TRBV27 to TRBJ2-7; 10 nucleotides match TRBD1. The CDR3 spans 14 residues. The V segment lost 5 bases and the J segment 6 bases; nucleotides outside the gene matches: 7. CDR1 MNHEY and CDR2 SMNVEV come from the germline V gene (reference sequence). The CDR3 DNA reads TGTGCCAGCAGTGCTATGGGACAGGGGCTCGAGCAGTACTTC. Residues: CASSAMGQGLEQYF.

This chain uses TRBV27 with TRBJ2-7; D is uncertain. Per the germline V gene, CDR1 is MNHEY and CDR2 is SMNVEV (reference sequence). This CDR3 region has 12 residues. V was shortened by 5 bases and J by 3 bases, with 8 bases between the two germline ends. The CDR3 region is CASSHTVYEQYF. CDR3 coding DNA: TGTGCCAGCAGTCACACTGTCTACGAGCAGTACTTC.

This clonotype was detected only a few times. The chain joins TRBV20-1 to TRBJ2-1; 8 bases are shared with TRBD2. V was clipped by 6 bases and J by 11 bases; unmatched bases: 12. Germline loops: CDR1 DFQATT, CDR2 SNEGSKA (reference sequence). CDR3 length: 13 residues. CDR3 nucleotides: TGCAGTGCAGAACTAGCGGCCAACACCCAGCAGTTCTTC. Protein: CSAELAANTQQFF.

This clonotype was counted ten times or more. At one end, the junction sequence differs from germline, possibly due to a read error. The V call is TRBV5-1, the J call TRBJ1-1; D ambiguous. Germline V lookup: CDR1 SGHRS, CDR2 YFSETQ. The length of the CDR3 is 13 residues. The CDR3 protein is CASSFQMNTEAFF. DNA for the CDR3: TGTGCCAGCAGTTTCCAGATGAACACTGAAGCTTTCTTT.

In this sample, this clonotype turned up a few times. The chain couples TRBV7-9 to TRBJ1-1; D unclear. CDR1 is SEHNR, CDR2 FQNEAQ, per germline (reference sequence). V gave up 3 bases and J gave up 6 bases, with 11 bases separating them. There are 13 residues in the CDR3. CDR3 in amino acids: CASSFSGSPEAFF. The CDR3 bases are TGTGCCAGCAGCTTTTCGGGATCCCCTGAAGCTTTCTTT.

This clonotype was recorded a few times. With a much larger clone just one base away, this may be a read error. The gene calls are TRBV2 and TRBJ2-1; 9 bases are shared with TRBD2. CDR3 length equals 14 residues. Per the germline V gene, CDR1 is SNHLY and CDR2 is FYNNEI. V was pared by 7 bases and J by 11 bases, with 12 bases of the junction left unmatched. Here the CDR3 reads CASKKGTSSEKQFF. CDR3 sequence (DNA): TGTGCCAGCAAGAAAGGGACTAGCTCGGAAAAGCAGTTCTTC.

The chain links TRBV5-4 to TRBJ2-7; 9 bases fit TRBD2. The CDR3 has 14 residues. Germline CDR1 reads SGHNT; CDR2 reads YYREEE (reference sequence). The trim removed 3 bases at V and 6 bases at J, leaving 7 bases unmatched. The CDR3 protein is CASSSGTSKAEQYF. CDR3 bases: TGTGCCAGCAGCTCCGGGACTAGCAAGGCCGAGCAGTACTTC.

V usage is TRBV2 and J usage is TRBJ2-5; D might be TRBD1 (6 bases). The CDR3 runs 13 residues. V lost 10 bases, J lost 5 bases, and 17 bases lay in between. Germline V gives CDR1 SNHLY, CDR2 FYNNEI. The CDR3 here is CATGTRPAETQYF. Here the CDR3 DNA reads TGTGCCACCGGGACAAGGCCTGCGGAGACCCAGTACTTC.

This clonotype was counted only a few times. The J gene is TRBJ2-5, the V gene TRBV5-1; 7 bases match TRBD1. Trimming took 4 bases from V and 5 from J; bases not matched to a gene: 8. From germline, CDR1 is SGHRS and CDR2 YFSETQ. The CDR3 loop spans 14 amino acids. This CDR3 reads CASSDRDSIETQYF. DNA for the CDR3: TGCGCCAGCAGCGACCGGGACAGTATCGAGACCCAGTACTTC.

Ten or more counts support this clonotype. This rearrangement joins TRBV7-9 to TRBJ2-5; D not certain. This CDR3 contains 11 residues. CDR1 SEHNR and CDR2 FQNEAQ come from the germline V gene (reference sequence). With 5 bases removed from V and 5 bases from J, the gap between germline ends came to 6 bases. CDR3 loop: CASSTRETQYF. As DNA, the CDR3 is TGTGCCAGCAGCACCAGGGAGACCCAGTACTTC.

This clonotype was recorded many times. The CDR3 reads CASSPNLPGSEAFF. The CDR3 bases are TGTGCCAGCAGCCCCAACCTCCCAGGGTCTGAAGCTTTCTTT. The chain employs TRBV11-2 and TRBJ1-1, with a weak D call TRBD1 (5 bases). Germline CDR1 reads SGHAT; CDR2 reads FQNNGV. The V gene lost 5 bases and the J gene lost 6 bases, with 16 bases spanning the gap. The CDR3 extends over 14 amino acids.

In its sample, this clonotype was seen a few times. The chain links TRBV30 to TRBJ2-1; possible D gene TRBD2, 5 bases. V was clipped by 3 bases and J by 0 bases, with 6 bases between them. Germline V gives CDR1 GTSNPN, CDR2 SVGIG (reference sequence). The CDR3 is made up of 13 amino acids. This CDR3 reads CAWSGISYNEQFF. For the CDR3, the DNA is TGTGCCTGGAGCGGGATCTCCTACAATGAGCAGTTCTTC.

The chain has TRBV30 and TRBJ2-2; 8 bases are a match to TRBD1. CDR3 size: 13 residues. The germline gives CDR1 GTSNPN, CDR2 SVGIG (reference sequence). V dropped 2 bases and J dropped 5; count of bases not matched to a gene: 1. CDR3 loop: CAWSRTGTGELFF. The CDR3 DNA sequence: TGTGCCTGGAGTCGGACAGGGACCGGGGAGCTGTTTTTT. Using reference TRBV30 and TRBJ2-2 for the parts outside the CDR3, the full variable domain is SQTIHQWPATLVQPVGSPLSLECTVEGTSNPNLYWYRQAAGRGLQLLFYSVGIGQISSEVPQNLSASRPQDRQFILSSKKLLLSDSGFYLCAWSRTGTGELFFGEGSRLTVL.

This clonotype was detected a few times. V and J are TRBV6-2 or TRBV6-3 and TRBJ2-6, with 7 positions matching TRBD1. With 2 bases clipped from V and 1 base from J, the junction kept 5 bases outside the gene matches. CDR1 is MNHEY and CDR2 is SVGEGT in the germline V gene. The CDR3 contains 17 residues. The chain's CDR3 is CASSYRTGLSGANVLTF. The CDR3 bases are TGTGCCAGCAGTTACCGGACAGGCCTTTCTGGGGCCAACGTCCTGACTTTC.